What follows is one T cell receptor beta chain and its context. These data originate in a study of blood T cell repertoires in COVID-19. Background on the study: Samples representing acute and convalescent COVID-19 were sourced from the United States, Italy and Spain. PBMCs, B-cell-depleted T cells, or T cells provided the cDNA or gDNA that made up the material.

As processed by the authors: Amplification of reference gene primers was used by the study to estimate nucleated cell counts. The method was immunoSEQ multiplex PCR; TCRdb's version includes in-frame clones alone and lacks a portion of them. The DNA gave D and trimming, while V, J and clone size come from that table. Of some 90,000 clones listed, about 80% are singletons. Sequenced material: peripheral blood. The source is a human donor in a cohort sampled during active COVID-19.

CDR3 nucleotide sequence: TGCGCCAGCAGCTCCCCCTCGGGGGAGACAGGGGCGAACTATGGCTACACCTTC. As protein: CASSSPSGETGANYGYTF. This sequence joins TRBV5-1 and TRBJ1-2; the match to TRBD1 covers 8 bases. J gave up 2 bases and V 3 bases, and 15 bases lay outside the gene matches. Germline assignment: CDR1 SGHRS and CDR2 YFSETQ. CDR3 length: 18 amino acids.